Below, 14 T cell receptor beta chains from the same sample are listed, as sequenced in a study of shared T cell receptors in the human thymus. Libraries were prepared by immunoSEQ multiplex PCR; TCRdb keeps only in-frame clonotypes and omits some of them. The sample contains hundreds of thousands of clones, around 87% of which appear only once. These data are also associated with another study on human thymus T cells.

Sample: thymocytes. Receptors were obtained from a boy in the first two years of life with a congenital heart defect.

The V call is TRBV28, the J call TRBJ2-7, with 8 bases matching TRBD2. With 7 bases clipped from V and 3 bases from J, the junction kept 8 bases outside the gene matches. Per germline, CDR1 MDHEN and CDR2 SYDVKM. This CDR3 is built from 14 residues. The CDR3 region has the DNA TGTGCCAGCAATCGAGGCGGGAGGCTCTACGAGCAGTACTTC. Translation gives CASNRGGRLYEQYF.

V and J are TRBV9 and TRBJ1-1; 8 nucleotides match TRBD1. V was clipped by 4 bases and J by 3 bases; unmatched bases: 20. This CDR3 spans 19 amino acids. CDR1 and CDR2 from the germline V gene are SGDLS and YYNGEE. CDR3 residues: CASSYPNQHLQGEDTEAFF. The CDR3 region has the DNA TGTGCCAGCAGCTACCCGAACCAACATTTACAGGGGGAGGACACTGAAGCTTTCTTT.

The chain has TRBV5-6 and TRBJ2-4, with D perhaps TRBD1 (5 bases). The V gene's germline CDR1 is SGHDT and CDR2 YYEEEE. Trimming pared 0 bases from V and 6 bases from J, leaving 13 bases between. This CDR3 has 15 amino acids. The CDR3 reads CASSLGLGRGNIQYF. DNA for the CDR3: TGTGCCAGCAGCTTGGGACTGGGGCGCGGAAACATTCAGTACTTC.

This chain connects TRBV11-1 to TRBJ2-3; 9 bases map to TRBD2. V was clipped by 5 bases and J by 1 base; unmatched bases: 10. There are 17 residues in the CDR3. Germline V gene lookup returns CDR1 SGHAT and CDR2 FQDESV (reference sequence). The CDR3 DNA sequence: TGTGCCAGCAGCCACTCAGCGGGGGGTCCACGCACAGATACGCAGTATTTT. Translating it yields CASSHSAGGPRTDTQYF. Full variable domain (missing parts from reference TRBV11-1 and TRBJ2-3): EAEVAQSPRYKITEKSQAVAFWCDPISGHATLYWYRQILGQGPELLVQFQDESVVDDSQLPKDRFSAERLKGVDSTLKIQPAELGDSAMYLCASSHSAGGPRTDTQYFGPGTRLTVL.

V is TRBV15 and J is TRBJ1-2; 8 bases align to TRBD1. V lost 0 bases and J lost 8; bases outside the gene matches: 14. The CDR3 loop spans 17 amino acids. Germline loops: CDR1 LNHNV, CDR2 YYDKDF (reference sequence). The CDR3 DNA reads TGTGCCACCAGCAGAGATAGGACAGGGACCAGACTTCGGGGCTACACCTTC. It codes for CATSRDRTGTRLRGYTF. Together with reference TRBV15 and TRBJ1-2, the CDR3 gives the full variable domain: DAMVIQNPRYQVTQFGKPVTLSCSQTLNHNVMYWYQQKSSQAPKLLFHYYDKDFNNEADTPDNFQSRRPNTSFCFLDIRSPGLGDTAMYLCATSRDRTGTRLRGYTFGSGTRLTVV.

The chain recombines TRBV7-6 with TRBJ1-5; 8 nucleotides match TRBD1. With 5 bases clipped from V and 4 bases from J, the junction kept 10 bases outside the gene matches. The CDR3 is made up of 16 amino acids. Germline values: CDR1 SGHVS, CDR2 FNYEAQ. The CDR3 DNA is TGTGCCAGCAGCGCCGGGACAGGAGCCTCTAATCAGCCCCAGCATTTT. Its protein product is CASSAGTGASNQPQHF. Combining the CDR3 with reference TRBV7-6 and TRBJ1-5 gives the whole variable domain GAGVSQSPRYKVTKRGQDVALRCDPISGHVSLYWYRQALGQGPEFLTYFNYEAQQDKSGLPNDRFSAERPEGSISTLTIQRTEQRDSAMYRCASSAGTGASNQPQHFGDGTRLSIL.

This rearrangement joins TRBV28 to TRBJ1-1; no clear D gene. V lost 7 bases and J 0 bases, leaving 15 bases between the germline ends. Germline CDR1 is MDHEN and CDR2 is SYDVKM. The length of the CDR3 is 15 residues. The DNA of the CDR3 is TGTGCCAGCACGGTCAAAAACCTTATGAACACTGAAGCTTTCTTT. Translated, it gives CASTVKNLMNTEAFF. The complete variable domain, with remaining parts taken from reference TRBV28 and TRBJ1-1, reads DVKVTQSSRYLVKRTGEKVFLECVQDMDHENMFWYRQDPGLGLRLIYFSYDVKMKEKGDIPEGYSVSREKKERFSLILESASTNQTSMYLCASTVKNLMNTEAFFGQGTRLTVV.

The rearrangement uses TRBV5-1 and TRBJ1-3, with TRBD1 identical over 7 bases. Germline V gene sequence: CDR1 SGHRS, CDR2 YFSETQ. The V gene end was trimmed by 1 base and the J gene end by 0 bases; junction bases not matched to a gene: 13. CDR3 length equals 19 residues. CDR3 coding DNA: TGCGCCAGCAGCTTGACCCCCCAGACAGGGAGGAACTCTGGAAACACCATATATTTT. Protein sequence: CASSLTPQTGRNSGNTIYF.

The chain carries TRBV7-2 and TRBJ1-5; 8 bases are shared with TRBD1. This CDR3 has 14 amino acids. In germline, CDR1 is SGHTA, CDR2 FQGNSA. V trimming: 5 bases; J trimming: 6 bases; junction bases outside the gene matches: 6. This chain's CDR3 is CASSPDRGGQPQHF. The DNA of the CDR3 is TGTGCCAGCAGCCCAGACAGGGGTGGTCAGCCCCAGCATTTT.

This chain connects TRBV6-5 to TRBJ1-1; a weak D match, TRBD1 (6 bases). In germline, CDR1 is MNHEY, CDR2 SVGAGI. V was clipped by 7 bases and J by 5 bases, with 17 bases between them. The CDR3 extends over 14 amino acids. The CDR3 loop is CASNTQGRLTEAFF. CDR3 nucleotide sequence: TGTGCCAGCAACACACAGGGAAGGTTGACTGAAGCTTTCTTT.

CDR3 region: CAWSSEGRGGDQPQHF. For the CDR3, the DNA is TGTGCCTGGAGTTCGGAGGGGCGCGGGGGGGATCAGCCCCAGCATTTT. The chain couples TRBV30 to TRBJ1-5; perhaps TRBD1 as D (5 bases). Trimming shortened V by 2 bases and J by 5 bases, and 19 bases separated the two germline ends. Germline loops: CDR1 GTSNPN, CDR2 SVGIG (reference sequence). This CDR3 is 16 amino acids long. The complete variable domain, with remaining parts taken from reference TRBV30 and TRBJ1-5, reads SQTIHQWPATLVQPVGSPLSLECTVEGTSNPNLYWYRQAAGRGLQLLFYSVGIGQISSEVPQNLSASRPQDRQFILSSKKLLLSDSGFYLCAWSSEGRGGDQPQHFGDGTRLSIL.

The J gene is TRBJ1-5, the V gene TRBV28; a weak D match, TRBD1 (5 bases). Looked up from germline, CDR1 is MDHEN and CDR2 is SYDVKM. The V end lost 5 bases, the J end lost 4 bases, and 30 bases lay between the germline ends. The CDR3 contains 20 residues. CDR3 region: CASSKDRLAQLFGPNQPQHF. The CDR3 coding sequence is TGTGCCAGCAGTAAAGACAGACTGGCGCAACTATTTGGCCCAAATCAGCCCCAGCATTTT. Looking up the rest from reference TRBV28 and TRBJ1-5 gives the full variable domain: DVKVTQSSRYLVKRTGEKVFLECVQDMDHENMFWYRQDPGLGLRLIYFSYDVKMKEKGDIPEGYSVSREKKERFSLILESASTNQTSMYLCASSKDRLAQLFGPNQPQHFGDGTRLSIL.

The chain recombines TRBV7-4 with TRBJ1-1; possibly TRBD1 for D (6 bases). With 0 bases removed from V and 1 base from J, the gap between germline ends came to 6 bases. Germline values: CDR1 SGHVT, CDR2 SQSDAQ. CDR3 size: 14 residues. The CDR3 here is CASSLATGNTEAFF. The DNA for the CDR3 is TGTGCCAGCAGCTTAGCGACAGGGAACACTGAAGCTTTCTTT.

V usage is TRBV6-1 and J usage is TRBJ2-7; 12 positions match TRBD2. In germline, CDR1 is MNHNS, CDR2 SASEGT. V was clipped by 10 bases and J by 4 bases; unmatched bases: 8. The CDR3 sequence is 14 residues long. The CDR3 region is CATGLAGRFYEQYF. Written as DNA, the CDR3 is TGTGCCACCGGACTAGCGGGAAGATTTTACGAGCAGTACTTC.